The next 29 T cell receptor beta chains were all read from a single sample in a study of shared clonotypes between healthy human individuals. Method: immunoSEQ multiplex PCR; TCRdb's copy keeps in-frame clones and lacks some. The sample includes about 2.4 million clones, approximately 93% of them seen just once. Input material: naive CD4+ T cells from PBMCs. Subset: CD45RA+ positively selected. These receptors originate from a man between 18 and 35 years old in good health. Some clones in this sample may be carry-over from other donors' samples.

The V and J genes are TRBV11-2 and TRBJ2-7; 11 bases are a match to TRBD2. V was clipped by 1 base and J by 3 bases; unmatched bases: 5. This CDR3 comprises 16 residues. Germline V gives CDR1 SGHAT, CDR2 FQNNGV. The CDR3: CASSLVLAGEIYEQYF. The CDR3 nucleotides are TGTGCCAGCAGCTTAGTACTAGCGGGAGAGATCTACGAGCAGTACTTC.

For this clone: The sample has other DNA sequences that encode this CDR3 too. The chain carries TRBV5-1 and TRBJ2-5; D is undetermined. Trimming stripped 1 base from V and 2 bases from J, with 9 bases between. The germline gives CDR1 SGHRS, CDR2 YFSETQ. The CDR3 totals 14 residues. As DNA, the CDR3 is TGCGCCAGCAGCTTGATCCCCGGACAAGAGACCCAGTACTTC. Translation: CASSLIPGQETQYF.

The rearrangement joins TRBV4-1 to TRBJ2-7; 7 bases are shared with TRBD1. The CDR3 length is 16 residues. Germline CDR1 and CDR2: MGHRA and YSYEKL. Trimming at V came to 0 bases and at J to 6 bases, leaving 11 bases not matched to a gene. The CDR3 DNA is TGCGCCAGCAGCCAAGATCTGGCAGGGGGATCCGGCGAGCAGTACTTC. Its translation: CASSQDLAGGSGEQYF.

The V call is TRBV4-1, the J call TRBJ2-5; 13 bases fit TRBD2. Germline CDR1 reads MGHRA; CDR2 reads YSYEKL. The V segment lost 1 base and the J segment 5 bases; nucleotides outside the gene matches: 7. The CDR3 sequence is 17 residues long. In nucleotides, the CDR3 is TGCGCCAGCAGCCAAGCCAAAGGACTAGCGGGGGAGGAGACCCAGTACTTC. Its protein product is CASSQAKGLAGEETQYF.

V usage is TRBV11-1 and J usage is TRBJ2-1; 7 bases line up with TRBD2. V dropped 1 base and J dropped 3; count of bases not matched to a gene: 3. The germline V gene encodes CDR1 SGHAT and CDR2 FQDESV (reference sequence). The CDR3 has 15 amino acids. The CDR3 DNA reads as TGTGCCAGCAGCTTAGAGGCTAGCGGCTACAATGAGCAGTTCTTC. This translates into CASSLEASGYNEQFF.

The rearrangement uses TRBV6-1 and TRBJ2-7; D not resolved. Trimming left V 3 bases short and J 0 bases short, with 6 bases between. CDR1 and CDR2 from the germline V gene are MNHNS and SASEGT. This CDR3 has 13 amino acids. The CDR3 DNA is TGTGCCAGCAGTGACGGCCGCTCCTACGAGCAGTACTTC. The encoded protein is CASSDGRSYEQYF.

The chain links TRBV18 to TRBJ2-1; no clear D. With 1 base removed from V and 0 bases from J, the gap between germline ends came to 4 bases. CDR1 and CDR2 from the germline V gene are KGHSH and LQKENI. The CDR3 covers 14 residues. For the CDR3, the DNA is TGTGCCAGCTCACCACGGGACTCCTACAATGAGCAGTTCTTC. Its translation is CASSPRDSYNEQFF.

The chain has TRBV10-1 and TRBJ2-5; 12 nucleotides agree with TRBD2. Germline V gives CDR1 WNHNN, CDR2 SYGVQD (reference sequence). The length of the CDR3 is 15 residues. V was clipped by 2 bases and J by 11 bases; unmatched bases: 9. The CDR3 reads CASSERLAGAGEQYF. The CDR3 DNA follows: TGCGCCAGCAGTGAGAGACTAGCGGGGGCGGGTGAGCAGTACTTC.

The chain is built from TRBV10-3 and TRBJ1-1, with D unresolved. The CDR3 totals 13 residues. The germline V gene encodes CDR1 ENHRY and CDR2 SYGVKD. V dropped 10 bases and J dropped 0 bases, with 12 bases sitting between them. This chain's CDR3 is CATERAVNTEAFF. The CDR3 region has the DNA TGTGCCACCGAGAGAGCGGTGAACACTGAAGCTTTCTTT.

This chain connects TRBV19 to TRBJ1-5; D gene ambiguous. V was clipped by 6 bases and J by 7 bases, with 16 bases between them. The CDR3 is made up of 14 amino acids. CDR1 LNHDA and CDR2 SQIVND come from the germline V gene (reference sequence). This chain's CDR3 is CASRGNSQVQPQHF. The CDR3 DNA reads TGTGCCAGTAGGGGAAATTCCCAGGTGCAGCCCCAGCATTTT.

The chain carries TRBV2 and TRBJ1-1; D possibly corresponds to TRBD1 (5 bases). Germline V lookup: CDR1 SNHLY, CDR2 FYNNEI. The CDR3 is made up of 13 amino acids. Between the trimmed V and J ends, which lost 5 bases and 0 bases, there was a span of 7 bases. CDR3 nucleotide sequence: TGTGCCAGCAGTCGGGGACTGAACACTGAAGCTTTCTTT. This sequence encodes CASSRGLNTEAFF.

This clone turned up a few times. In the same sample, other DNA sequences code for this CDR3. This rearrangement joins TRBV11-3 to TRBJ1-1; D is perhaps TRBD1 (5 bases). In germline, CDR1 is SGHNT, CDR2 YENEEA. V was pared by 5 bases and J by 0 bases, with 10 bases between. The CDR3 consists of 14 residues. Here the CDR3 reads CASSPGRLNTEAFF. DNA for the CDR3: TGTGCCAGCAGCCCGGGACGGCTGAACACTGAAGCTTTCTTT.

The rearrangement uses TRBV28 and TRBJ2-3, with TRBD1 matching over 8 bases. This CDR3 comprises 16 residues. The ends lost 4 bases at V and 0 bases at J; junction bases unmatched: 6. The germline V gene encodes CDR1 MDHEN and CDR2 SYDVKM. CDR3: CASSSHRGISTDTQYF. The DNA of the CDR3 is TGTGCCAGCAGTTCCCACAGGGGGATCAGCACAGATACGCAGTATTTT.

The chain links TRBV9 to TRBJ2-2; D possibly corresponds to TRBD1 (5 bases). This CDR3 is built from 16 residues. V was trimmed by 5 bases and J by 0 bases, leaving 14 bases between them. The germline V gene encodes CDR1 SGDLS and CDR2 YYNGEE. The CDR3 here is CASSVTGRANTGELFF. In DNA form, the CDR3 reads TGTGCCAGCAGTGTAACAGGACGAGCGAACACCGGGGAGCTGTTTTTT.

The chain is built from TRBV9 and TRBJ2-1, with 7 bases identical to TRBD1. Germline CDR1 SGDLS, CDR2 YYNGEE. The CDR3 is made up of 17 amino acids. Trimming cost V 3 bases and J 2 bases; bases outside gene matches: 11. The CDR3 here is CASSALTGFNTYNEQFF. CDR3 DNA: TGTGCCAGCAGCGCCCTGACAGGGTTCAACACCTACAATGAGCAGTTCTTC.

The genes are TRBV5-1 and TRBJ2-2, with D perhaps TRBD1 (6 bases). The germline gives CDR1 SGHRS, CDR2 YFSETQ. This CDR3 contains 14 residues. The ends were cut back, 5 bases at V and 8 bases at J, with 16 bases in the middle. In nucleotides, the CDR3 is TGCGCCAGCAGTGCTGACAGGTTGAGAGGGGAGCTGTTTTTT. Its translation is CASSADRLRGELFF.

V gene TRBV5-1 combines with J gene TRBJ2-1; D ambiguous. The CDR3 loop spans 12 amino acids. CDR1 and CDR2 (germline): SGHRS, YFSETQ. With 0 bases removed from V and 12 bases from J, the gap between germline ends came to 10 bases. CDR3 nucleotide sequence: TGCGCCAGCAGCTTGGTTCGAGGTTGGCAGTTCTTC. Its translation is CASSLVRGWQFF.

V gene TRBV7-2 combines with J gene TRBJ2-2, with a tentative D call TRBD2 (7 bases). V was clipped by 5 bases and J by 4 bases, with 14 bases between them. The germline V gene has CDR1 SGHTA and CDR2 FQGNSA. The CDR3 extends over 15 amino acids. This CDR3 reads CASSPQGRGTGELFF. In DNA form, the CDR3 reads TGTGCCAGCAGCCCCCAGGGGAGGGGCACCGGGGAGCTGTTTTTT.

The chain combines TRBV30 with TRBJ1-6, with D uncertain. CDR1 and CDR2 from the germline V gene are GTSNPN and SVGIG (reference sequence). Deletions cut 0 bases from V and 5 bases from J, with 8 bases between. The CDR3 covers 14 residues. CDR3 in DNA: TGTGCCTGGAGTGTTTCAGGAAATAATTCACCCCTCCACTTT. It encodes CAWSVSGNNSPLHF.

The V and J genes are TRBV23-1 and TRBJ1-1; D uncertain. TRBV23-1 has ORF status, its function being uncertain. Trimming cost V 1 base and J 2 bases, with 8 bases left between them. The CDR3 runs 14 residues. The CDR3: CASSQFIQNTEAFF. CDR3 bases: TGCGCCAGCAGTCAATTTATACAAAACACTGAAGCTTTCTTT.

CDR3: CAWSSSAGSGNTIYF. In nucleotides, the CDR3 is TGTGCCTGGAGTAGTTCCGCTGGGAGTGGAAACACCATATATTTT. The gene calls are TRBV30 and TRBJ1-3; no clear D. The CDR3 is 15 residues long. From germline, CDR1 is GTSNPN and CDR2 SVGIG (reference sequence). The germline V and J ends were trimmed by 2 bases and 3 bases, with 14 bases remaining between them.

The V gene is TRBV27, the J gene TRBJ1-2; TRBD1 aligns across 9 bases. The CDR3 contains 15 residues. CDR1 is MNHEY and CDR2 is SMNVEV in the germline V gene (reference sequence). V lost 6 bases to trimming and J lost 3 bases; unmatched junction nucleotides: 8. As DNA, the CDR3 is TGTGCCAGCAGGCAACAGGGGGCTAGGGACTATGGCTACACCTTC. Its protein is CASRQQGARDYGYTF.

This rearrangement joins TRBV25-1 to TRBJ2-7; D possibly corresponds to TRBD2 (5 bases). The CDR3 contains 15 residues. Trimming removed 2 bases at V and 0 bases at J, with 11 bases between. Per germline, CDR1 MGHDK and CDR2 SYGVNS. In DNA, the CDR3 is TGTGCCAGCAGTGAAAGAGAAGCGGACTCCTACGAGCAGTACTTC. Translation: CASSEREADSYEQYF.

J is TRBJ2-1 and V is TRBV23-1; D not resolved. TRBV23-1 carries the ORF label, with uncertain function. The CDR3 contains 16 residues. V was cut by 2 bases and J by 8 bases, with 19 bases left in between. The CDR3 DNA reads as TGCGCCAGCAGTCAAATGAGAGCCTGGGGTCTCGATGAGCAGTTCTTC. This codes for CASSQMRAWGLDEQFF.

This sequence joins TRBV7-3 and TRBJ1-6, with D possibly being TRBD1 (5 bases). The V and J ends lost 5 bases and 7 bases respectively, with 15 bases between them. Germline CDR1 is SGHTA and CDR2 is FQGTGA. This CDR3 comprises 15 residues. The CDR3 region is CASSPTGRFNSPLHF. The CDR3 region has the DNA TGTGCCAGCAGCCCGACGGGACGCTTCAATTCACCCCTCCACTTT.

The chain carries TRBV18 and TRBJ2-1, with no clear D. The length of the CDR3 is 13 residues. Germline V CDR1 and CDR2: KGHSH, LQKENI. Trimming took off 2 bases at V and 6 bases at J, with 8 bases between the two ends. The CDR3 DNA follows: TGTGCCAGCTCACCAATGAAACTCAATGAGCAGTTCTTC. Protein sequence: CASSPMKLNEQFF.

This chain connects TRBV28 to TRBJ2-7; perhaps TRBD1 as D (5 bases). The V and J ends lost 5 bases and 6 bases respectively, with 14 bases between them. Germline-derived CDR1 and CDR2 are MDHEN and SYDVKM. This CDR3 is built from 13 residues. The CDR3 region has the DNA TGTGCCAGCAGTGTCAGGGTCTCAGGCGAGCAGTACTTC. Residues: CASSVRVSGEQYF.

The J gene is TRBJ2-3, the V gene TRBV5-4, with 12 nucleotides matching TRBD2. The trim removed 1 base at V and 7 bases at J, leaving 7 bases unmatched. The V gene's germline CDR1 is SGHNT and CDR2 YYREEE (reference sequence). This CDR3 has 16 residues. In nucleotides, the CDR3 is TGTGCCAGCAGCTTGTCTAGCGGGAGGGTCTTAAATACGCAGTATTTT. Its translation: CASSLSSGRVLNTQYF.

This clone was seen once. Additional DNA sequences in this sample encode the identical CDR3. The V and J genes are TRBV18 and TRBJ1-5; 7 bases agree with TRBD1. This CDR3 spans 16 amino acids. Germline trimming cut 2 bases from V and 2 bases from J; bases unmatched to any gene: 6. Germline CDR1 and CDR2: KGHSH and LQKENI. The CDR3 region is CASSPANRGGNQPQHF. CDR3 in DNA: TGTGCCAGCTCACCAGCCAACAGGGGCGGCAATCAGCCCCAGCATTTT.